The entry that follows covers one T cell receptor beta chain sequence. As processed by the authors: Reference gene primer amplification yielded estimated nucleated cell counts. The method was immunoSEQ multiplex PCR; TCRdb's version includes in-frame clones alone and lacks a portion of them. V, J and clone size are those of that table, while D and trimming were read from the DNA. The top ten hold about 6.3% of the sample, which has almost 95,000 clones, approximately 83% seen once. The data derive from a study of blood T cell repertoires in COVID-19. In the study overall: COVID-19 samples collected from the United States, Italy and Spain covered acute and convalescent phases. T cells, B-cell-depleted T cells, or PBMCs supplied cDNA or gDNA.

The CDR3 contains 16 residues. Looked up from germline, CDR1 is MGHRA and CDR2 is YSYEKL. The germline V and J ends were trimmed by 1 base and 0 bases, with 12 bases remaining between them. The source is a man in his sixties with acute or convalescent COVID-19. The gene calls are TRBV4-1 and TRBJ1-2; D gene ambiguous. Sequencing was carried out using peripheral blood. The CDR3 sequence is CASSQGPVPANYGYTF. CDR3 DNA sequence: TGCGCCAGCAGCCAAGGTCCAGTCCCCGCTAACTATGGCTACACCTTC.